The rows below give T cell receptor beta chains drawn from one sample of a study of CD8 T cells in ankylosing spondylitis. TCRdb reprocessed the 5' RACE reads via MiXCR and lists one record per CDR3 protein. The sample consists of roughly 150,000 distinct CDR3 sequences, under 35% of them appearing once. Material for sequencing was synovial fluid, either unsorted or a sorted T cell fraction (not recorded which). All receptors derive from a male donor with ankylosing spondylitis. The CDR3 runs from the conserved cysteine through the conserved F or W. The D gene is left open where the match is weak. Not every row has a clone size; where given, it reads once, few, many or a size class.

D	J	V	size	CDR3	DNA
.	TRBJ2-7	TRBV12-3/TRBV12-4	.	CASNSKGRGGYEQYF	TGTGCCAGCAACTCTAAAGGGAGGGGGGGTTACGAGCAGTACTTC
.	TRBJ2-3	TRBV28	few	CASSLSSTSTDTQYF	TGTGCCAGCAGTTTGTCTAGCACGAGCACAGATACGCAGTATTTT
.	TRBJ2-3	TRBV6-1	.	CASNGRGTDTQYF	TGTGCCAGCAATGGGCGGGGCACAGATACGCAGTATTTT
.	TRBJ2-7	TRBV10-3	many	CAISERGARDEQYF	TGTGCCATCAGTGAGAGAGGGGCGCGGGACGAGCAGTACTTC
.	TRBJ2-3	TRBV3-1	few	CASSQARLATSTDTQYF	TGTGCCAGCAGCCAAGCCCGGCTAGCTACTAGCACAGATACGCAGTATTTT
TRBD1	TRBJ2-1	TRBV20-1	few	CSAAGTGHYNEQFF	TGCAGTGCGGCCGGGACAGGGCACTACAATGAGCAGTTCTTC
TRBD1	TRBJ1-1	TRBV5-1	.	CASSSPDRGDTEAFF	TGCGCCAGCAGCTCCCCGGACAGGGGTGATACTGAAGCTTTCTTT
.	TRBJ2-1	TRBV21-1	few	CASSKEAVYNEQFF	TGTGCCAGCAGCAAAGAGGCGGTGTACAATGAGCAGTTCTTC
.	TRBJ2-1	TRBV7-3	many	CASSSTRGNEQFF	TGTGCCAGCAGCTCGACTAGGGGGAATGAGCAGTTCTTC
TRBD1	TRBJ2-7	TRBV2	.	CARQGTTYEQYF	TGTGCCAGACAGGGGACCACCTACGAGCAGTACTTC
.	TRBJ2-7	TRBV18	many	CASQAGTTYEQYF	TGTGCCAGCCAAGCTGGGACAACCTACGAGCAGTACTTC